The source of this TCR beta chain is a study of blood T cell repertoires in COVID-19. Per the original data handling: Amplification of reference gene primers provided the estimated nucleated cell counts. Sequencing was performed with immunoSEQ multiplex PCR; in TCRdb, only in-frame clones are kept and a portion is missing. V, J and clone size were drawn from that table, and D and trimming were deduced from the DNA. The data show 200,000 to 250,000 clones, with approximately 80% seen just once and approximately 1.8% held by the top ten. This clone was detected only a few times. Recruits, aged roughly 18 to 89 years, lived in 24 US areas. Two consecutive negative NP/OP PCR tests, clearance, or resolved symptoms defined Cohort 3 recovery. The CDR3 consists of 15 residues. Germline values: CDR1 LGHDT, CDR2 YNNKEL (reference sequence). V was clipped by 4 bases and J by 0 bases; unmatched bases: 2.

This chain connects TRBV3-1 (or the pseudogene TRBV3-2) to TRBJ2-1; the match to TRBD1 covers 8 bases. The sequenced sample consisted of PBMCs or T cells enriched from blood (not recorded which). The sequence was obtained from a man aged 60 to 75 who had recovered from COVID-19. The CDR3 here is CASSRGQDSYNEQFF. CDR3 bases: TGTGCCAGCAGCCGGGGACAGGACTCCTACAATGAGCAGTTCTTC.